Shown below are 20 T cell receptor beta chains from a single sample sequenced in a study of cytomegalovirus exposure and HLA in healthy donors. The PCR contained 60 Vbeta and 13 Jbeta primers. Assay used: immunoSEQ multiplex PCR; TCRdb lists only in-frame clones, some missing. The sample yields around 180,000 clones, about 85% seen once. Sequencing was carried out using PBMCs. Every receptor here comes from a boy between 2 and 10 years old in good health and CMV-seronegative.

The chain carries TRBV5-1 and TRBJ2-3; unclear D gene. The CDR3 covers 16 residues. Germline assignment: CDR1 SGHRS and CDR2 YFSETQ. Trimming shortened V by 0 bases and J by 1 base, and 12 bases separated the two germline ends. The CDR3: CASSLALVARTDTQYF. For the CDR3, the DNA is TGCGCCAGCAGCTTGGCCTTGGTAGCTCGCACAGATACGCAGTATTTT.

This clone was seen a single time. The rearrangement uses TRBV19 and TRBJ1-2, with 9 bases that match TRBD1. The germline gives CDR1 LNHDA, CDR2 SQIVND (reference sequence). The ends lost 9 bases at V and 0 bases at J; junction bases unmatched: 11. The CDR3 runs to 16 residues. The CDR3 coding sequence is TGTGCCAGCAGCCGGGACAGGGAGTTAGCTAACTATGGCTACACCTTC. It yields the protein CASSRDRELANYGYTF.

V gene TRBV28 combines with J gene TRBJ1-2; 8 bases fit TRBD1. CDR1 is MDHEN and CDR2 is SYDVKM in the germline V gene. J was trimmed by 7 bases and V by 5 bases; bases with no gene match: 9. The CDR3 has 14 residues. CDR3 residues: CASSPSGQGGGYTF. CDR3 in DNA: TGTGCCAGCAGTCCCTCCGGACAGGGAGGTGGCTACACCTTC.

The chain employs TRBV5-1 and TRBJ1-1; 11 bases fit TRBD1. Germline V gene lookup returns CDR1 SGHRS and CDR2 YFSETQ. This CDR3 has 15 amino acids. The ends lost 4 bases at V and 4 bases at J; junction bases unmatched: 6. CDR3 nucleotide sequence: TGCGCCAGCAGCCGGACAGGGGGCCTGGGCACTGAAGCTTTCTTT. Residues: CASSRTGGLGTEAFF.

The CDR3 spells CASSRGQGTDTQYF. As DNA, the CDR3 is TGTGCCAGTAGCCGCGGACAGGGCACAGATACGCAGTATTTT. The rearrangement uses TRBV19 and TRBJ2-3, with 7 bases fitting TRBD1. With V trimmed by 6 bases and J by 1 base, 4 bases remained unmatched. The CDR3 spans 14 residues. CDR1 is LNHDA and CDR2 is SQIVND in the germline V gene (reference sequence).

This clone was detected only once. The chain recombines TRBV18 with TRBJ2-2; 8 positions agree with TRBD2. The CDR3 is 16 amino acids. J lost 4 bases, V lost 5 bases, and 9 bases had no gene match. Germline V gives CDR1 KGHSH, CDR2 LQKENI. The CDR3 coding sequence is TGTGCCAGCTCATCGATTTTCACTAGCGGCACCGGGGAGCTGTTTTTT. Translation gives CASSSIFTSGTGELFF.

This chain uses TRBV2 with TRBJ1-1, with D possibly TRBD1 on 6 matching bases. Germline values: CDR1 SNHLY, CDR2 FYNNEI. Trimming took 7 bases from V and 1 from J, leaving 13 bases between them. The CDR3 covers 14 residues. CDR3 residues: CASTILDRNTEAFF. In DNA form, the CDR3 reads TGTGCCAGCACCATATTGGACAGGAACACTGAAGCTTTCTTT.

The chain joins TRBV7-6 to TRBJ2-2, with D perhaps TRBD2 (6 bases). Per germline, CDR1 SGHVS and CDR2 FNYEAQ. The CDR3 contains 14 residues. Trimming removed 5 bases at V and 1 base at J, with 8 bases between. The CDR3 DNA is TGTGCCAGCAGCCGCGGGGTGAACACCGGGGAGCTGTTTTTT. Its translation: CASSRGVNTGELFF.

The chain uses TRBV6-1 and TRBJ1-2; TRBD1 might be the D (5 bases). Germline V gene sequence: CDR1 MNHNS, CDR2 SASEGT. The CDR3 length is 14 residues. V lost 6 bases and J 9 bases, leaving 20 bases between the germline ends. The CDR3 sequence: CASSTDRPGGSYTF. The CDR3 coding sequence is TGTGCCAGCAGCACTGACAGACCGGGCGGTAGCTACACCTTC.

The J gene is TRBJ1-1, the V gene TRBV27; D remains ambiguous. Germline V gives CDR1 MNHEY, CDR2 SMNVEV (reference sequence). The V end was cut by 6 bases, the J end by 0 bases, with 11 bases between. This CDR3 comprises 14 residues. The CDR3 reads CASRLPGLNTEAFF. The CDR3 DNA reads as TGTGCCAGCAGACTACCCGGGTTGAACACTGAAGCTTTCTTT.

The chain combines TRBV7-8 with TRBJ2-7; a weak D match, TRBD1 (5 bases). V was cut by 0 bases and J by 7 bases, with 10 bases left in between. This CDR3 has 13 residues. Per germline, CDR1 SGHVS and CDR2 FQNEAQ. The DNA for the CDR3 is TGTGCCAGCAGCTTAGCGGCAGGGCGGGAGCAGTACGTC. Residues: CASSLAAGREQYV.

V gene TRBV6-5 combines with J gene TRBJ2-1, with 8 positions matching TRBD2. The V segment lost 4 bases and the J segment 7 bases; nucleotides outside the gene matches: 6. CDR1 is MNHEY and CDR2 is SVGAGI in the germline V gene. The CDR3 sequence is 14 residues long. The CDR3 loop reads CASSSVGGRNEQFF. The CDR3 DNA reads TGTGCCAGCAGTTCCGTTGGCGGGAGGAATGAGCAGTTCTTC.

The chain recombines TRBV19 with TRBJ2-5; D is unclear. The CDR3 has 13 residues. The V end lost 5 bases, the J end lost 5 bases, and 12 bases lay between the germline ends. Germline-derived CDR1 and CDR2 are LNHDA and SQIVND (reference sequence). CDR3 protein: CASSVDTAETQYF. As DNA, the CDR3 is TGTGCCAGTAGTGTCGACACCGCGGAGACCCAGTACTTC.

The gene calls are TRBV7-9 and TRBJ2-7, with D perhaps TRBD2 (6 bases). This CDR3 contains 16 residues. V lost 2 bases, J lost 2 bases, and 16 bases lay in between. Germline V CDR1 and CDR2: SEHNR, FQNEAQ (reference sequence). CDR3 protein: CASSLSVGGTAYEQYF. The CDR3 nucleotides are TGTGCCAGCAGCTTATCGGTCGGCGGGACCGCCTACGAGCAGTACTTC.

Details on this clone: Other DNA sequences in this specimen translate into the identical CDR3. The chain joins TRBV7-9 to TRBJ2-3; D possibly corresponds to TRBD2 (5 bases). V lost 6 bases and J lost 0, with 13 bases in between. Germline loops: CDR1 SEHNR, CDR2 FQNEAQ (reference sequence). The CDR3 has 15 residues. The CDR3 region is CASSPPGISTDTQYF. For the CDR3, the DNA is TGTGCCAGCAGTCCCCCCGGGATCAGCACAGATACGCAGTATTTT.

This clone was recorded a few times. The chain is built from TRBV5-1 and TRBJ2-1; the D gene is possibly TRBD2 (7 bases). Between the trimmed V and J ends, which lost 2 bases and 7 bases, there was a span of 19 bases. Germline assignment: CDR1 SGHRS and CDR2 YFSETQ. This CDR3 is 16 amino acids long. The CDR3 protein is CASSFQLGGGWNEQFF. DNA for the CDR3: TGCGCCAGCAGCTTCCAACTTGGCGGGGGCTGGAATGAGCAGTTCTTC. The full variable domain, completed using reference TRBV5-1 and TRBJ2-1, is KAGVTQTPRYLIKTRGQQVTLSCSPISGHRSVSWYQQTPGQGLQFLFEYFSETQRNKGNFPGRFSGRQFSNSRSEMNVSTLELGDSALYLCASSFQLGGGWNEQFFGPGTRLTVL.

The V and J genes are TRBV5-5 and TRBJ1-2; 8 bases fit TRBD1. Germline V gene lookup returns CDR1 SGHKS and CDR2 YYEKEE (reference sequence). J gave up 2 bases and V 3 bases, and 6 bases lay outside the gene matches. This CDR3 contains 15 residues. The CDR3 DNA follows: TGTGCCAGCAGCTGGGCCGGGACAGGCAACTATGGCTACACCTTC. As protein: CASSWAGTGNYGYTF. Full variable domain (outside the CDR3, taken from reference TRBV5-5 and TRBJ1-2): DAGVTQSPTHLIKTRGQQVTLRCSPISGHKSVSWYQQVLGQGPQFIFQYYEKEERGRGNFPDRFSARQFPNYSSELNVNALLLGDSALYLCASSWAGTGNYGYTFGSGTRLTVV.

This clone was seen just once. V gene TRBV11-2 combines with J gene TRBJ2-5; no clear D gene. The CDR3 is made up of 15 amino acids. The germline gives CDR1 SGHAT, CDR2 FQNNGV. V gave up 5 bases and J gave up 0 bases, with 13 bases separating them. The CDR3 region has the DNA TGTGCCAGCAGCCCCCCCCAGTGGTACCAAGAGACCCAGTACTTC. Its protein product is CASSPPQWYQETQYF.

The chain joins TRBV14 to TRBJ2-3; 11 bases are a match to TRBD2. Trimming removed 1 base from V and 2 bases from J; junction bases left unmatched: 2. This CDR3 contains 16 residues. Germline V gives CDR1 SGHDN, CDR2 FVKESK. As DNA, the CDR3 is TGTGCCAGCAGCCAAGGGACTAGCGGGCTCACAGATACGCAGTATTTT. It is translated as CASSQGTSGLTDTQYF.

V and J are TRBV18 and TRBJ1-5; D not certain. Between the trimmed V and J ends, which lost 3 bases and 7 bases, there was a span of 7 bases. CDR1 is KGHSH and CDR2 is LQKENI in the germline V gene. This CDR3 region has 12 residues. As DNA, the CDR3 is TGTGCCAGCTCACCCGTCGGGCAGCCCCAGCATTTT. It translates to CASSPVGQPQHF.